Below, 17 T cell receptor beta chains from the same sample are listed, as sequenced in a study of beta chain features in type 1 diabetes. Findings and limits, study-wide: Type 1 diabetes patients had TCRB CDR3s that were shorter (moderately but significantly so) in all four CD4+ subsets.

Investigators reverse transcribed all isolated RNA, so they sequenced expressed TCRB transcripts. Sequencing was performed with immunoSEQ multiplex PCR; in TCRdb, only in-frame clones are kept and a portion is missing. The table shows around 340,000 clones, with around 9.3% occurring only once. These receptors' antigens are unknown. Sequencing used central memory CD4+ T cells from blood. The source is a young man with type 1 diabetes.

This chain connects TRBV28 to TRBJ2-6; TRBD1 matches 7 bases. V lost 6 bases to trimming and J lost 0 bases; unmatched junction nucleotides: 5. CDR3 length: 16 amino acids. Germline CDR1 MDHEN, CDR2 SYDVKM. CDR3 DNA: TGTGCCAGCAGAAGGGACAGCCACTCTGGGGCCAACGTCCTGACTTTC. The encoded protein is CASRRDSHSGANVLTF.

This clone has only a few counts. This sequence joins TRBV6-1 and TRBJ2-7; 8 bases map to TRBD1. Germline V gene sequence: CDR1 MNHNS, CDR2 SASEGT. Germline trimming cut 6 bases from V and 3 bases from J; bases unmatched to any gene: 7. This CDR3 is built from 14 residues. In DNA form, the CDR3 reads TGTGCCAGCAGCGGACAGGGTCTAGGCTACGAGCAGTACTTC. It translates to CASSGQGLGYEQYF.

The sample holds a few counts of this clone. V usage is TRBV5-1 and J usage is TRBJ2-1; possible D gene TRBD1, 6 bases. The V gene's germline CDR1 is SGHRS and CDR2 YFSETQ. Trimming left V 1 base short and J 6 bases short, with 14 bases between. The CDR3 has 15 amino acids. The CDR3 sequence: CASSLSGEISNEQFF. The DNA for the CDR3 is TGCGCCAGCAGCTTGTCAGGGGAAATCTCCAATGAGCAGTTCTTC.

This clone was observed a handful of times. This chain joins TRBV7-2 and TRBJ2-3; D is tentatively TRBD1 or TRBD2 (7 bases each). CDR3 length: 15 amino acids. Germline CDR1 is SGHTA and CDR2 is FQGNSA. The V gene lost 5 bases and the J gene lost 1 base, with 13 bases spanning the gap. The CDR3 bases are TGTGCCAGCAGCACCAGGGGGGGCGGCACAGATACGCAGTATTTT. Encoded protein: CASSTRGGGTDTQYF.

In its sample, this clone was seen a few times. As DNA, the CDR3 is TGTGCCAGCAGCGTAGGAACAGGGCGGCGGGAGACCCAGTACTTC. It codes for CASSVGTGRRETQYF. V and J are TRBV9 and TRBJ2-5; D might be TRBD1 (6 bases). The CDR3 is 15 amino acids. Germline V CDR1 and CDR2: SGDLS, YYNGEE. V was shortened by 0 bases and J by 5 bases, with 14 bases between the two germline ends.

This clone was seen repeatedly, ten times or more. V usage is TRBV10-3 and J usage is TRBJ2-3; D remains unclear. The CDR3 extends over 13 amino acids. Germline loops: CDR1 ENHRY, CDR2 SYGVKD. V was cut by 0 bases and J by 2 bases, with 3 bases left in between. Here the CDR3 DNA reads TGTGCCATCAGTGAGTCCGTCACAGATACGCAGTATTTT. Its protein product is CAISESVTDTQYF.

This chain joins TRBV5-1 and TRBJ2-1; 11 nucleotides align to TRBD2. V shed 3 bases and J 6 bases; nucleotides not matched to a gene: 8. Looked up from germline, CDR1 is SGHRS and CDR2 is YFSETQ. This CDR3 is 16 amino acids long. CDR3 bases: TGCGCCAGCAGCTGGGCGGCCGGGACTAGCGGCAATGAGCAGTTCTTC. It translates to CASSWAAGTSGNEQFF.

The gene calls are TRBV6-6 and TRBJ1-1; no clear D. The germline V gene encodes CDR1 MNHNY and CDR2 SVGAGI (reference sequence). The CDR3 sequence is 15 residues long. Trimming left V 5 bases short and J 0 bases short, with 13 bases between. The CDR3 loop is CASSRGNTMNTEAFF. The CDR3 bases are TGTGCCAGCAGTCGCGGGAACACTATGAACACTGAAGCTTTCTTT.

V usage is TRBV7-9 and J usage is TRBJ1-6; tentatively, D is TRBD1 (5 bases). CDR1 is SEHNR, CDR2 FQNEAQ, per germline (reference sequence). V lost 5 bases and J lost 8, with 16 bases in between. The CDR3 sequence is 15 residues long. The CDR3, as DNA: TGTGCCAGCAGCGCGGACACGGGGGGTTATTCACCCCTCCACTTT. It is translated as CASSADTGGYSPLHF.

This clone was picked up a small number of times. Other DNA sequences in the sample encode the same CDR3. The V and J genes are TRBV7-2 and TRBJ2-5; 8 nucleotides match TRBD1. From germline, CDR1 is SGHTA and CDR2 FQGNSA. CDR3 size: 14 residues. V was pared by 5 bases and J by 1 base, with 3 bases of the junction left unmatched. The CDR3 nucleotides read TGTGCCAGCAGCCTAGACAGGGGCCAAGAGACCCAGTACTTC. Translated, it gives CASSLDRGQETQYF.

The chain couples TRBV7-9 to TRBJ2-7; D is perhaps TRBD1 (7 bases). This CDR3 spans 15 amino acids. Germline V gene sequence: CDR1 SEHNR, CDR2 FQNEAQ (reference sequence). Trimming took off 7 bases at V and 5 bases at J, with 21 bases between the two ends. CDR3 nucleotide sequence: TGTGCCAGCACCTGGGACAGTCGGGGAGGCAACGAGCAGTACTTC. Translating gives CASTWDSRGGNEQYF.

The chain uses TRBV18 and TRBJ1-6; D is possibly TRBD1 (5 bases). V dropped 0 bases and J dropped 14 bases, with 8 bases sitting between them. Germline lookup yields CDR1 KGHSH and CDR2 LQKENI. The CDR3 sequence is 12 residues long. The CDR3: CASSPPLGALHF. The CDR3 coding sequence is TGTGCCAGCTCACCACCTCTGGGGGCCCTCCACTTT.

This clone was recorded a few times. The rearrangement uses TRBV20-1 and TRBJ1-1; no clear D gene. The CDR3 totals 10 residues. Germline values: CDR1 DFQATT, CDR2 SNEGSKA (reference sequence). V lost 7 bases, J lost 7 bases, and 10 bases lay in between. The CDR3 here is CSVSKDEAFF. CDR3 nucleotides: TGCAGTGTTTCAAAGGATGAAGCTTTCTTT.

The chain uses TRBV30 and TRBJ1-5; 8 positions match TRBD1. The CDR3 loop spans 12 amino acids. Germline V gene data show CDR1 as GTSNPN and CDR2 as SVGIG (reference sequence). The V segment lost 5 bases and the J segment 7 bases; nucleotides outside the gene matches: 4. CDR3 sequence reads: CAWADRGQPQHF. CDR3 DNA: TGTGCCTGGGCCGACAGGGGCCAGCCCCAGCATTTT.

This clone came up a few times. This chain joins TRBV9 and TRBJ2-3, with D unresolved. CDR3 length equals 13 residues. Germline lookup yields CDR1 SGDLS and CDR2 YYNGEE. V was trimmed by 0 bases and J by 4 bases, leaving 6 bases between them. CDR3 nucleotide sequence: TGTGCCAGCAGCGTAGGCCCCCCAGATACGCAGTATTTT. Its protein product is CASSVGPPDTQYF.

The chain carries TRBV5-4 and TRBJ2-2; D possibly corresponds to TRBD1 (5 bases). Germline loops: CDR1 SGHNT, CDR2 YYREEE (reference sequence). The CDR3 spans 13 residues. With 4 bases removed from V and 7 bases from J, the gap between germline ends came to 11 bases. Here the CDR3 reads CASSGTGFGELFF. CDR3 nucleotide sequence: TGTGCCAGCAGCGGAACAGGATTCGGGGAGCTGTTTTTT. Full variable domain (missing parts from reference TRBV5-4 and TRBJ2-2): ETGVTQSPTHLIKTRGQQVTLRCSSQSGHNTVSWYQQALGQGPQFIFQYYREEENGRGNFPPRFSGLQFPNYSSELNVNALELDDSALYLCASSGTGFGELFFGEGSRLTVL.

This rearrangement joins TRBV6-5 to TRBJ2-1; D is perhaps TRBD1 or TRBD2 (5 bases each). This CDR3 spans 14 amino acids. The germline V and J ends were trimmed by 5 bases and 8 bases, with 16 bases remaining between them. The V gene's germline CDR1 is MNHEY and CDR2 SVGAGI. The CDR3, as DNA: TGTGCCAGCAGTGAATATGGGGGAGTGGATGAGCAGTTCTTC. Translated, it gives CASSEYGGVDEQFF.